Listed here is a single TCR beta chain. The CDR3 has 14 residues. Trimming took 7 bases from V and 10 from J, leaving 17 bases between them. Germline V lookup: CDR1 MNHEY, CDR2 SMNVEV (reference sequence). One entry per CDR3 protein results from TCRdb running MiXCR on the RT-PCR reads. The sample consists of more than 600,000 distinct CDR3 sequences, over 12% of them appearing once. Sample: memory CD4+ T cells from blood. The rearrangement uses TRBV27 and TRBJ1-6; tentatively, D is TRBD1 (5 bases). This receptor was taken from a female donor in good health, serving as a healthy control. This CDR3 is CASKRDPRGSPLHF. In DNA, the CDR3 is TGTGCCAGCAAGCGGGACCCTAGAGGGTCACCCCTCCACTTT.